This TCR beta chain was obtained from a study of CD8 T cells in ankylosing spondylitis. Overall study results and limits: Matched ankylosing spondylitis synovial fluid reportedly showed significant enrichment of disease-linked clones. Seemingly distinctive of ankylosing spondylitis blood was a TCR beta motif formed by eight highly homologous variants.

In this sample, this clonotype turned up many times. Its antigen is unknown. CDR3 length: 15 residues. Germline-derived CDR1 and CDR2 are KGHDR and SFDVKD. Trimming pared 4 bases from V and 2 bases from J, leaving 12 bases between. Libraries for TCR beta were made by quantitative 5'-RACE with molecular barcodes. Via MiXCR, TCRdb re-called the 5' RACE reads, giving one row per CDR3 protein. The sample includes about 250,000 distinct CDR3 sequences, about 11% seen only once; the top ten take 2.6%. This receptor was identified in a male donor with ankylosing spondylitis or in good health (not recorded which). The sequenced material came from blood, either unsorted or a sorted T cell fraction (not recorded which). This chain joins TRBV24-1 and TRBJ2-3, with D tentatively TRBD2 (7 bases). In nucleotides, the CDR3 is TGTGCCACCAGTGAAGCGGGACACGACACAGATACGCAGTATTTT. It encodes CATSEAGHDTDTQYF.